This T cell receptor beta chain stems from a study of T-cell reconstitution after alpha-beta-depleted transplantation in children. Deletions cut 6 bases from V and 10 bases from J, with 14 bases between. CDR3 length: 12 amino acids. In germline, CDR1 is SGHRS, CDR2 YFSETQ. Using unique molecular identifiers, the investigators prepared the TCRbeta library. Via MiXCR, TCRdb re-called the PCR reads, giving one row per CDR3 protein. Here the sample spans some 350,000 distinct CDR3 sequences, 10% being singletons. This clonotype came up a few times. This TCR derives from a human donor who donated a stem cell graft to a child with acute lymphoblastic leukemia. The sequencing used PBMCs from the stem cell graft donor, collected from the stem cell graft. The V and J genes are TRBV5-1 and TRBJ2-1; D not resolved. For the CDR3, the DNA is TGCGCCAGCAACCCGAGCTTGGGGGAGCAGTTCTTC. Translated: CASNPSLGEQFF.